This entry features one T cell receptor (beta chain) sequence. This entry belongs to a study of blood T cells in healthy people across ages. Healthy Caucasians from Russia aged about 6 to 90 served as donors. Samples had at least 6 million PBMCs isolated from them. A second about 7 to 12 cycle PCR used barcoded and J-beta primers. TCRdb used MiXCR to reprocess the 5' RACE reads, holding one entry per CDR3 protein. The sample has under 1,000,000 distinct CDR3 sequences, 35% to 40% seen once. The CDR3 totals 13 residues. The germline CDR1 and CDR2 sequences are LGHNA and YNFKEQ. V trimming: 1 base; J trimming: 4 bases; junction bases outside the gene matches: 0.

J is TRBJ1-2 and V is TRBV4-2; TRBD1 aligns across 7 bases. The receptor was isolated from a man younger than 30 in good health. Source material: blood. The CDR3 coding sequence is TGTGCCAGCAGCCAAGGGGACAGCTATGGCTACACCTTC. Protein product: CASSQGDSYGYTF.